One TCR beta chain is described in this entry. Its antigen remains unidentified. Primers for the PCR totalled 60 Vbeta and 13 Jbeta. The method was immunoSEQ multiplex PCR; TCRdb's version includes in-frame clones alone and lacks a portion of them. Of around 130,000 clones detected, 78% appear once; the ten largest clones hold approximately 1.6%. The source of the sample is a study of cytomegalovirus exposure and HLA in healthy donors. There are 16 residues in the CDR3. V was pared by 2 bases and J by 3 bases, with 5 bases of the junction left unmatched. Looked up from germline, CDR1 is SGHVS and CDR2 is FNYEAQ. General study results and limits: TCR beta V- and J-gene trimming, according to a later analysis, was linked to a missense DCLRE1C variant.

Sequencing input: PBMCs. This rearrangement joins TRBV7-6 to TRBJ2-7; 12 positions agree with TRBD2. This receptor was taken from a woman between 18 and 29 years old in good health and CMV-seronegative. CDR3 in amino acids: CASSLNLAGGFYEQYF. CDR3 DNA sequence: TGTGCCAGCAGCTTAAACCTAGCGGGAGGGTTCTACGAGCAGTACTTC. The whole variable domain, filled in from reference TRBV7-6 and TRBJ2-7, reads GAGVSQSPRYKVTKRGQDVALRCDPISGHVSLYWYRQALGQGPEFLTYFNYEAQQDKSGLPNDRFSAERPEGSISTLTIQRTEQRDSAMYRCASSLNLAGGFYEQYFGPGTRLTVT.